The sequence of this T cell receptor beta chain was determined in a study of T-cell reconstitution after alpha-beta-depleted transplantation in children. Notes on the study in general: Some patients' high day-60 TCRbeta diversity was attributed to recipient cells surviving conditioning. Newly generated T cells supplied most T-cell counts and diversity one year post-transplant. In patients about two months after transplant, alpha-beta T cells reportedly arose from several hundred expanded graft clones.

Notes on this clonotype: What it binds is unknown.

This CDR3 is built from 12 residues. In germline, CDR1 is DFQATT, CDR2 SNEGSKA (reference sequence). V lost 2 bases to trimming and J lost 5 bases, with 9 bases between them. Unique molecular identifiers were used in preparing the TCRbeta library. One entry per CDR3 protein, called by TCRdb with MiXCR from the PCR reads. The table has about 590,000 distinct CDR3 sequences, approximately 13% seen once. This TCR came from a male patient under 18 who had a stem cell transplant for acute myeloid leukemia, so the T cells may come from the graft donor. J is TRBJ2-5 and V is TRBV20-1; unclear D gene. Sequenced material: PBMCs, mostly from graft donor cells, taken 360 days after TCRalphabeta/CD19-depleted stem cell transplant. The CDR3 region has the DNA TGCAGTGCTAGAAAGGACGGGGAGACCCAGTACTTC. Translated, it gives CSARKDGETQYF.